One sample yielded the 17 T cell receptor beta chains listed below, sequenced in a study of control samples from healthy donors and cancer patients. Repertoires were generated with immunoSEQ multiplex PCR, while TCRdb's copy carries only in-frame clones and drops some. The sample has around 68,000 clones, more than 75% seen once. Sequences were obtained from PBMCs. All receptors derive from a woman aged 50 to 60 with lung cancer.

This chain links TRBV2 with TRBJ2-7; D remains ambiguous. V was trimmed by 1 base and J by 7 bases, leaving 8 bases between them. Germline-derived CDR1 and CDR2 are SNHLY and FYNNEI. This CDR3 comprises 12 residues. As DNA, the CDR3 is TGTGCCAGCAGTGAAGACTTGATAGAGCAGTACTTC. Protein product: CASSEDLIEQYF. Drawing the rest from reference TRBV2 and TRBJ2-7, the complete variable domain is EPEVTQTPSHQVTQMGQEVILRCVPISNHLYFYWYRQILGQKVEFLVSFYNNEISEKSEIFDDQFSVERPDGSNFTLKIRSTKLEDSAMYFCASSEDLIEQYFGPGTRLTVT.

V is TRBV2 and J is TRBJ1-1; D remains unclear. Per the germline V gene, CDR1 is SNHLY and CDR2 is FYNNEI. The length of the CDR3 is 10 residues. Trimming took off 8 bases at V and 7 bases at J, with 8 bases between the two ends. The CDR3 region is CASRTVEAFF. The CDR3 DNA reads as TGTGCCAGCCGGACCGTTGAAGCTTTCTTT.

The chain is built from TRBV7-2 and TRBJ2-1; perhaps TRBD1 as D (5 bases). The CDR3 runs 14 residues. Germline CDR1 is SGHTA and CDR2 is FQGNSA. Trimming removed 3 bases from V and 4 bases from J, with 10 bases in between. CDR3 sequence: CASSLGLVYNEQFF. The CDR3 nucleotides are TGTGCCAGCAGCTTGGGGCTTGTTTACAATGAGCAGTTCTTC.

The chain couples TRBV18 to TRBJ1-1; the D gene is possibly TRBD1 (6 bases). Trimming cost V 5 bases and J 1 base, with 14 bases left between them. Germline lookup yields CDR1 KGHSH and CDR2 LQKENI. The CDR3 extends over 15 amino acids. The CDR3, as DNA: TGTGCCAGCTCATCTATCGGGGGCCCGAACACTGAAGCTTTCTTT. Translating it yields CASSSIGGPNTEAFF.

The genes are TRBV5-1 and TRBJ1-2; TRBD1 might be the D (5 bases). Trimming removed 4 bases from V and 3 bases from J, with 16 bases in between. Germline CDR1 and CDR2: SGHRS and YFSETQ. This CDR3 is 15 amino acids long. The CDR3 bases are TGCGCCAGCAGCGGGTGGAGTTCGGGGGACTATGGCTACACCTTC. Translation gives CASSGWSSGDYGYTF.

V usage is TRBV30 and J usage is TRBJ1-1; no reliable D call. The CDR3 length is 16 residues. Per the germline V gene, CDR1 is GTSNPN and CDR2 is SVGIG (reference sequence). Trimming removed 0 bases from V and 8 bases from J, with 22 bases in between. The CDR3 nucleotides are TGTGCCTGGAGTGTACTTGACATTCTCGTTACTAGGGAAGCTTTCTTT. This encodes CAWSVLDILVTREAFF.

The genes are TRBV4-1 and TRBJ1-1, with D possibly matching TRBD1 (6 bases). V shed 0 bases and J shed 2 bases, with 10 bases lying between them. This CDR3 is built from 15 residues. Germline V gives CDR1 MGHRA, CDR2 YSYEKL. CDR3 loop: CASSQDEGVNTEAFF. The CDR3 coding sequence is TGCGCCAGCAGCCAAGATGAGGGGGTTAACACTGAAGCTTTCTTT.

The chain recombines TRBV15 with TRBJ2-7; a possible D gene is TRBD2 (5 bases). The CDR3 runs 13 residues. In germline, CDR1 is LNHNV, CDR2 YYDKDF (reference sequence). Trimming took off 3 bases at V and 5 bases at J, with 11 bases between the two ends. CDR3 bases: TGTGCCACCAGCAGCTCGAGAGGGAACGAGCAGTACTTC. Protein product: CATSSSRGNEQYF.

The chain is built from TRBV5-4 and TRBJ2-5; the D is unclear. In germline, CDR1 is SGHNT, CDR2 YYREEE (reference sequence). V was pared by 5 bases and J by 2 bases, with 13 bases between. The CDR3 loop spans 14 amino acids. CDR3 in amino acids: CASSSGPRQETQYF. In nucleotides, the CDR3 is TGTGCCAGCAGTTCCGGACCGAGGCAAGAGACCCAGTACTTC.

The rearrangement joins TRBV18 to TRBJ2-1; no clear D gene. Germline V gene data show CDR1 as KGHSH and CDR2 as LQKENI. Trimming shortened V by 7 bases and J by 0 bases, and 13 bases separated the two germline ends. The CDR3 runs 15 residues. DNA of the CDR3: TGTGCCAGCTTCCCCAGGATAAGCTCCTACAATGAGCAGTTCTTC. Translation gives CASFPRISSYNEQFF.

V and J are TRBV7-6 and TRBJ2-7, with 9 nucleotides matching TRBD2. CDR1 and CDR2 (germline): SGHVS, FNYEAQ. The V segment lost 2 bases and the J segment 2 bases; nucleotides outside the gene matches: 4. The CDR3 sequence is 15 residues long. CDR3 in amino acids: CASSLQAGGTYEQYF. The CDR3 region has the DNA TGTGCCAGCAGCTTACAAGCGGGGGGAACCTACGAGCAGTACTTC.

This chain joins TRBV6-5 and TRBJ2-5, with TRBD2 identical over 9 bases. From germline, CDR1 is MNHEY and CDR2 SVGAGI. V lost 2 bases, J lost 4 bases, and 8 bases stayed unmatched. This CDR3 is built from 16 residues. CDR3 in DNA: TGTGCCAGCAGTTACGATCCAGCGGGAGGCTTAGAGACCCAGTACTTC. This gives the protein CASSYDPAGGLETQYF.

CDR3 residues: CASRPGGLAKPTQPDTQYF. The CDR3 nucleotides read TGTGCCAGCAGACCTGGAGGGCTAGCGAAACCCACACAGCCAGATACGCAGTATTTT. The chain carries TRBV7-9 and TRBJ2-3, with D perhaps TRBD2 (6 bases). Germline V lookup: CDR1 SEHNR, CDR2 FQNEAQ (reference sequence). The CDR3 has 19 amino acids. V was trimmed by 6 bases and J by 4 bases, leaving 29 bases between them.

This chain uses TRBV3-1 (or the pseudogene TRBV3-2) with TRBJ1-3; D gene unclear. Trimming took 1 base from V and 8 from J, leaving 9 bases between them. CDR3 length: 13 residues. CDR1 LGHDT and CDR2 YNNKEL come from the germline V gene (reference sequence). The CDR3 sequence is CASSQGAGDTIYF. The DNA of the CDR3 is TGTGCCAGCAGCCAAGGAGCGGGAGACACCATATATTTT.

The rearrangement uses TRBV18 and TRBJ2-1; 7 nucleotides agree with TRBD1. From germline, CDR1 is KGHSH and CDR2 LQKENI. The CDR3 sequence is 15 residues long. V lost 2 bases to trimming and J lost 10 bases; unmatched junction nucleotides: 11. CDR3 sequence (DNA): TGTGCCAGCTCACCATCCGGGACAGTCGCAGGCGAGCAGTTCTTC. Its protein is CASSPSGTVAGEQFF.

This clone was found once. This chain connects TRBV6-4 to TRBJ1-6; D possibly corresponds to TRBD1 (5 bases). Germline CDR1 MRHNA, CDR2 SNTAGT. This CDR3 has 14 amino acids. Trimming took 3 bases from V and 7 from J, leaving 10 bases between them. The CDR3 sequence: CASSEVRGNSPLHF. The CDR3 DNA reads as TGTGCCAGCAGTGAAGTAAGGGGAAATTCACCCCTCCACTTT.

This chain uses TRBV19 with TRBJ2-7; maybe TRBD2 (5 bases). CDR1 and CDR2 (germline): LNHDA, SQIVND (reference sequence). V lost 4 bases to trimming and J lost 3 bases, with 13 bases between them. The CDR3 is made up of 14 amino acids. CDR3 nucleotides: TGTGCCAGTAGTACCAGGCCCGGGGACTACGAGCAGTACTTC. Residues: CASSTRPGDYEQYF.